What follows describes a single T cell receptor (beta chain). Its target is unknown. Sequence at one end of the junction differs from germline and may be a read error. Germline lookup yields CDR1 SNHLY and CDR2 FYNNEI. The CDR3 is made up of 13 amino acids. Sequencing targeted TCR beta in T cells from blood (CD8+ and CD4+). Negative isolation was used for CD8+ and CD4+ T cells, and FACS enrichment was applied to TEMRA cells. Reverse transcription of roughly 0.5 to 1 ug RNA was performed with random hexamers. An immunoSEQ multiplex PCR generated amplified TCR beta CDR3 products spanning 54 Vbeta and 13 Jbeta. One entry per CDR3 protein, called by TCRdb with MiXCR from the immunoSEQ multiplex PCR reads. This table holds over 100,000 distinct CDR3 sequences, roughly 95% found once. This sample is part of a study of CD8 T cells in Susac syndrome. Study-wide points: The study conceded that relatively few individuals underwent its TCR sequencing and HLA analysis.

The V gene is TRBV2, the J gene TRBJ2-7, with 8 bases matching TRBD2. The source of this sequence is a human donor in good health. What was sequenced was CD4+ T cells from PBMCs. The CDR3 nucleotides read TGTGCCAGCACGTGGCGGGAGGAAGGCGAGCAGTGCTTC. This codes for CASTWREEGEQCF.